This TCR beta chain was recorded in a study of T-cell memory formation after mild COVID-19. Study overall: Largely, TCR clusters stayed within a single donor. General study findings and limits: Of the contracting clones, CD4+ ones lay mainly in CM and EM, and CD8+ ones in EMRA. CD4/CD8 balance characterized clones contracting day 15 to 85, and CD4+ skew characterized later expanders.

From 5'RACE with constant-segment primers came TCR alpha and TCR beta cDNA libraries that carried sample barcodes and UMIs. TCRdb reanalysed the 5' RACE reads using MiXCR and keeps one entry per CDR3 protein. The sample records 350,000 to 500,000 distinct CDR3 sequences, over 15% being singletons. Regarding this clonotype: The antigen is unknown.

Input material: PBMCs or a T cell subset sorted from them (not recorded which). The sequence was obtained from an adult woman who had mild COVID-19 (a few samples of this study predate the infection). Cell type and time point are not known.

CDR3 coding DNA: TGTGCCAGCAGCTCCGATAGCCGGATAACTAACTATGGCTACACCTTC. Translation: CASSSDSRITNYGYTF. The gene calls are TRBV11-2 and TRBJ1-2; D is unresolved. This CDR3 is built from 16 residues. From germline, CDR1 is SGHAT and CDR2 FQNNGV. V was clipped by 4 bases and J by 0 bases, with 15 bases between them.